This T cell receptor (beta chain) was retrieved from a study of blood T cell repertoires in COVID-19. Turning to the study itself: Italy, Spain and the United States were the sources of the convalescent and acute COVID-19 samples. T cells, B-cell-depleted T cells, or PBMCs supplied cDNA or gDNA.

Per the authors' pipeline: Researchers report that nucleated cell counts were estimated from reference gene primer amplification. Method: immunoSEQ multiplex PCR; TCRdb's copy keeps in-frame clones and lacks some. From that table come the V and J calls and clone size; the DNA was used to work out D and trimming. Here the sample spans some 87,000 clones, over 60% being singletons. Between the trimmed V and J ends, which lost 0 bases and 5 bases, there was a span of 15 bases. The germline gives CDR1 SGDLS, CDR2 YYNGEE. This CDR3 contains 16 residues. Sequenced: peripheral blood. The chain joins TRBV9 to TRBJ2-1, with a weak D call TRBD2 (5 bases). This clonotype was sampled from a man in his forties or fifties who had recovered from COVID-19. CDR3 in DNA: TGTGCCAGCAGCGTAGCACTCAGCGGTCCAAACAATGAGCAGTTCTTC. Encoded protein: CASSVALSGPNNEQFF. Full variable domain (outside the CDR3, taken from reference TRBV9 and TRBJ2-1): DSGVTQTPKHLITATGQRVTLRCSPRSGDLSVYWYQQSLDQGLQFLIQYYNGEERAKGNILERFSAQQFPDLHSELNLSSLELGDSALYFCASSVALSGPNNEQFFGPGTRLTVL.